This paragraph reports one T cell receptor beta chain. The antigen is not known. The data originate from a study of T cells after posttransplantation cyclophosphamide. Study-level results: Recipient CMV seropositivity and CMV reactivation strongly tracked TRB clonality. Tissue-infiltrating T cells from skin or gut overlapped little with blood T cells.

The CDR3 spans 15 residues. Germline assignment: CDR1 SGHRS and CDR2 YFSETQ. Losses at the gene ends were 4 bases for V and 7 bases for J; bases not matched to a gene: 9. Profiling relied on immunoSEQ multiplex PCR, and the TCRdb table lists in-frame clones only, not all of them. This sample has 30,000 or so clones, with 85% to 95% found just once. Cells defined as naive were viable CD3+CD4+ or CD3+CD8+ and CCR7+CD45RA+CD45RO-CD95-CD27+CD28+. Sequencing input: naive CD4+ T cells sorted from PBMCs. This receptor was identified in a woman in her fifties or sixties in good health, CMV-negative, and a related stem cell transplant donor. V and J are TRBV5-1 and TRBJ1-4, with 8 bases aligning to TRBD1. Here the CDR3 DNA reads TGCGCCAGCAGCCCCGGGGGCAGGGGGCGTGAAAAACTGTTTTTT. Protein product: CASSPGGRGREKLFF.